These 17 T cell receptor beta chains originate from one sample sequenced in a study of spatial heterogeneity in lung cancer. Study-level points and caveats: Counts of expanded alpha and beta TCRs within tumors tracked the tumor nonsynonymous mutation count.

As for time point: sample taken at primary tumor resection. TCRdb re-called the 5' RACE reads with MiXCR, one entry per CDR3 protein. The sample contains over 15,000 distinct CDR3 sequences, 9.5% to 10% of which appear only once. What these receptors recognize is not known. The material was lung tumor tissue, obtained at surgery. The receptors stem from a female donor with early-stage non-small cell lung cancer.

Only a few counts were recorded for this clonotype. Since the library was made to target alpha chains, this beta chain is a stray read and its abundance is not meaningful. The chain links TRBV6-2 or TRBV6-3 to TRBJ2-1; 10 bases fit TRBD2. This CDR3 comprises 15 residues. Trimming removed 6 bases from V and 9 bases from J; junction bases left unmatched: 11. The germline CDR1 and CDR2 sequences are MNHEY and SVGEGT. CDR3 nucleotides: TGTGCCAGCAGGGCTAGCGGGGGCTCTACGGCTGAGCAGTTCTTC. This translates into CASRASGGSTAEQFF.

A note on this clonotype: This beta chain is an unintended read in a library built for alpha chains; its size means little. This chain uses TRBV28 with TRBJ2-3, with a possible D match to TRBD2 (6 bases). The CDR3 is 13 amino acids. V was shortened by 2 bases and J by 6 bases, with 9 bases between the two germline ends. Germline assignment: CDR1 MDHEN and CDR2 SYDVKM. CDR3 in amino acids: CASSLGGIDTQYF. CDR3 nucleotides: TGTGCCAGCAGTTTAGGCGGGATTGATACGCAGTATTTT.

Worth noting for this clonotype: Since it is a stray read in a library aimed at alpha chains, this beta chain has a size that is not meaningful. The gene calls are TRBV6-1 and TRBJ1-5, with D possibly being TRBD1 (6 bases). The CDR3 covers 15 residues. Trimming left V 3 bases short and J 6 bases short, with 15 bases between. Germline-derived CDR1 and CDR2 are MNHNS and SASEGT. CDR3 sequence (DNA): TGTGCCAGCAGTGAGTCCAGGGGAGGCGGTCAGCCCCAGCATTTT. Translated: CASSESRGGGQPQHF.

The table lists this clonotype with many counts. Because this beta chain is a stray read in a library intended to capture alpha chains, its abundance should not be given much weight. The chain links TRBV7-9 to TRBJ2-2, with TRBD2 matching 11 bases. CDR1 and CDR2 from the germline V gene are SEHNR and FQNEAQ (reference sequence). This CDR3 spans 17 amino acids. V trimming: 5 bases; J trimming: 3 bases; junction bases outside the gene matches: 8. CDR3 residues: CASSPTSGRKDTGELFF. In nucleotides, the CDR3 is TGTGCCAGCAGCCCCACTAGCGGGAGAAAAGACACCGGGGAGCTGTTTTTT. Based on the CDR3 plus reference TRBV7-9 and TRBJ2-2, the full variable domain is DTGVSQNPRHKITKRGQNVTFRCDPISEHNRLYWYRQTLGQGPEFLTYFQNEAQLEKSRLLSDRFSAERPKGSFSTLEIQRTEQGDSAMYLCASSPTSGRKDTGELFFGEGSRLTVL.

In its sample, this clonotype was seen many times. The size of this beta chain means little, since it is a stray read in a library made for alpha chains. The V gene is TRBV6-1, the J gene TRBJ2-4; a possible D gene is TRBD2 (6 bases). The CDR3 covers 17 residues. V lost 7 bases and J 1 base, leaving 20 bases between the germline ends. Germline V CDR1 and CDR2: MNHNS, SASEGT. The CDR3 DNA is TGTGCCAGCACCCTCGTTCTGGTACGGGGGGCCAAAAACATTCAGTACTTC. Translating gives CASTLVLVRGAKNIQYF.

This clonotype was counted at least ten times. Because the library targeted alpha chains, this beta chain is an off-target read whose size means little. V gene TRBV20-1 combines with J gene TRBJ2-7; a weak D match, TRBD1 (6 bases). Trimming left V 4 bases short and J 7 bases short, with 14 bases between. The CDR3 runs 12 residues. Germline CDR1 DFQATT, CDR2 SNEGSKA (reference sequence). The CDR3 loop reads CSATNQGREQYF. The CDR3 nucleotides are TGCAGTGCTACCAACCAGGGGAGAGAGCAGTACTTC.

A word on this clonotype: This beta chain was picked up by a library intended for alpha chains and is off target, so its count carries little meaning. CDR3 in amino acids: CAISEFIGADTQYF. The DNA of the CDR3 is TGTGCCATCAGTGAGTTCATTGGAGCAGATACGCAGTATTTT. V is TRBV10-3 and J is TRBJ2-3; D gene uncertain. CDR1 and CDR2 from the germline V gene are ENHRY and SYGVKD. This CDR3 has 14 amino acids. V was trimmed by 1 base and J by 4 bases, leaving 9 bases between them.

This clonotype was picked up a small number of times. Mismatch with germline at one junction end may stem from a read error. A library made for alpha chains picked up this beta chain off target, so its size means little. This chain's CDR3 is CASREGVVNTGELFF. The CDR3 nucleotides read TGTGCCAGCAGGGAAGGGGTGGTGAACACCGGGGAGCTGTTTTTT. The chain uses TRBV6-1 and TRBJ2-2; D is perhaps TRBD1 (5 bases). Looked up from germline, CDR1 is MNHNS and CDR2 is SASEGT. The CDR3 length is 15 residues.

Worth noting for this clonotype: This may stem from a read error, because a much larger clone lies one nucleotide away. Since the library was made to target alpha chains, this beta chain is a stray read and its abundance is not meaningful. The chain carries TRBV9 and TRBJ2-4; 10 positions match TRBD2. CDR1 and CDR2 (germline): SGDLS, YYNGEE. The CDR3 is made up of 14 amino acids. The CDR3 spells CASSEGLATNTQYF. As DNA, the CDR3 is TGTGCCAGCAGCGAGGGACTAGCGACCAACACTCAGTACTTC. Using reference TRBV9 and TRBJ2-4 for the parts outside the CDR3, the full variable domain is DSGVTQTPKHLITATGQRVTLRCSPRSGDLSVYWYQQSLDQGLQFLIQYYNGEERAKGNILERFSAQQFPDLHSELNLSSLELGDSALYFCASSEGLATNTQYFGAGTRLSVL.

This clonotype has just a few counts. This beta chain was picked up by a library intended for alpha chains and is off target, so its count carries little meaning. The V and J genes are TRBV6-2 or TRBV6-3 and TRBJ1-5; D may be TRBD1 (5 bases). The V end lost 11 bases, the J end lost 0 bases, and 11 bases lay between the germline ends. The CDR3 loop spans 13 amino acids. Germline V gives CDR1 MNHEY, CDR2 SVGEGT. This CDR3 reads CASRDVSNQPQHF. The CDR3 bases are TGTGCCTCGAGGGACGTTAGCAATCAGCCCCAGCATTTT.

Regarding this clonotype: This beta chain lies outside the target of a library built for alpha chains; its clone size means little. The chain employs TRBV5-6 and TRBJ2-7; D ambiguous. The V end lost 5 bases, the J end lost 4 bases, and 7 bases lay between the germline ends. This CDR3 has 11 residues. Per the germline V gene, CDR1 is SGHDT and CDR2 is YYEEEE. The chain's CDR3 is CASSSIYEQYF. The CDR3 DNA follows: TGTGCCAGCAGTTCCATATACGAGCAGTACTTC.

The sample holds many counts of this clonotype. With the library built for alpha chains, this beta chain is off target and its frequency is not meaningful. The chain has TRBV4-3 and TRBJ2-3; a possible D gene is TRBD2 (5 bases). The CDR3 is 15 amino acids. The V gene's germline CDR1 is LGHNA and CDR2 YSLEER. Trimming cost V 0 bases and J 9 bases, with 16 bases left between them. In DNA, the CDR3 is TGCGCCAGCAGCCAAGATTCGGCCACTAGGAGGACGCAGTATTTT. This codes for CASSQDSATRRTQYF.

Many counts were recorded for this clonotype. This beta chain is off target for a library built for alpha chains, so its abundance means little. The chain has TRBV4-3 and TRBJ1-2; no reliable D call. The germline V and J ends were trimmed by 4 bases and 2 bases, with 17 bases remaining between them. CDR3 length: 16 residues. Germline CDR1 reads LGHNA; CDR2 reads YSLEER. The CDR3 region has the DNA TGCGCCAGCAGCCCAAGAATAGGAGCTCCAAACTATGGCTACACCTTC. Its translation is CASSPRIGAPNYGYTF.

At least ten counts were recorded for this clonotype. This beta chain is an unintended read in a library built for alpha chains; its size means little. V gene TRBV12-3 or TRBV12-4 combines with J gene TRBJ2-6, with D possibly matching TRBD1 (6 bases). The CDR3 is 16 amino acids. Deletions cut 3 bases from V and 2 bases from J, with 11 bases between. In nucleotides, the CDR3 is TGTGCCAGCAGTTTTCAGGGGCCAGCTGGGGCCAACGTCCTGACTTTC. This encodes CASSFQGPAGANVLTF.

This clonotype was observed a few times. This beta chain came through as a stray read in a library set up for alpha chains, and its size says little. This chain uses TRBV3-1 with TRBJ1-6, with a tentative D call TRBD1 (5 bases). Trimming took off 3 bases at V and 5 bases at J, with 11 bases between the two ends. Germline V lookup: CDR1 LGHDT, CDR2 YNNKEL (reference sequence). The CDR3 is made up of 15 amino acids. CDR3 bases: TGTGCCAGCAGCCAGACCGACAGCAATAATTCACCCCTCCACTTT. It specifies CASSQTDSNNSPLHF.

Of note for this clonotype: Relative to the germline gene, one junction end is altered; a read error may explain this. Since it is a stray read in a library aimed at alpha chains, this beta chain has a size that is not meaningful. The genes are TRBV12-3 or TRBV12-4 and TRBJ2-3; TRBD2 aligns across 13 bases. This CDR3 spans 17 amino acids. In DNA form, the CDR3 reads TGTGCCAGCAGTGTAGCGGGACTAGCGGGGCCCACAGATACGCAGTATTTT. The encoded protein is CASSVAGLAGPTDTQYF.

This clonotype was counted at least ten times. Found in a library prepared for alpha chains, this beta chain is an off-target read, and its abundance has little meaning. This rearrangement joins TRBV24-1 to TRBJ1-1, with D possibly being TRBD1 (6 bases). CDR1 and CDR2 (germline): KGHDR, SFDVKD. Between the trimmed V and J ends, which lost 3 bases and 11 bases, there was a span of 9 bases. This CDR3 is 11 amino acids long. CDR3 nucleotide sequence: TGTGCCACCAGTGATGGGACATCCGCTTTCTTT. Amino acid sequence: CATSDGTSAFF.